A selection of T cell receptor beta chains follows, all from one sample in a study of control samples from healthy donors and cancer patients. This table comes from immunoSEQ multiplex PCR, and its TCRdb copy is limited to in-frame clones, with some not included. Of under 85,000 clones in the sample, roughly nine tenths were seen once. Sequencing was carried out using PBMCs. The receptor source for this set is a man in his sixties with colorectal cancer. CDR3s include the opening cysteine and the closing phenylalanine or tryptophan.

V,J,length,CDR3
TRBV2,TRBJ2-7,15,CASRGTGRKFYEQYF
TRBV6-5,TRBJ2-3,12,CASSSPLGTQYF
TRBV21-1,TRBJ1-2,19,CASSKRGRGQRGANYGYTF
TRBV7-3,TRBJ2-3,17,CASSLRGTTQEGGTQYF
TRBV18,TRBJ1-2,16,CASSPRRDPGSYGYTF
TRBV19,TRBJ2-1,15,CASSTGQPVYNEQFF
TRBV5-6,TRBJ1-2,14,CASSPGGGPYGYTF
TRBV5-6,TRBJ2-3,15,CASSLLSGGADTQYF
TRBV19,TRBJ2-1,16,CASSPPGLALHNEQFF
TRBV9,TRBJ1-1,13,CASSVRPNTEAFF
TRBV25-1,TRBJ2-7,15,CASRDSGTGSYEQYF
TRBV5-5,TRBJ2-1,13,CASSLGGRFEQFF
TRBV24-1,TRBJ1-2,15,CATSDPRTGGYGYTF
TRBV4-1,TRBJ1-5,15,CASSQDAVINQPQHF
TRBV19,TRBJ2-2,14,CASSIGGATGELFF
TRBV7-9,TRBJ1-1,13,CASSPSKGIGAFF
TRBV12-3/TRBV12-4,TRBJ2-7,13,CASAVLSSYEQYF
TRBV12-3/TRBV12-4,TRBJ1-5,12,CASSLGNQPQHF
TRBV29-1,TRBJ1-2,13,CSVQRQGVPGYTF
TRBV6-5,TRBJ2-1,14,CASSSGWTYNEQFF
TRBV19,TRBJ2-1,16,CASSIGAGGLYNEQFF
TRBV7-9,TRBJ2-4,16,CASRPTGGEAKNIQYF
TRBV6-1,TRBJ1-5,16,CASSGGDSYSNQPQHF
TRBV6-2/TRBV6-3,TRBJ2-7,13,CASSLGQSYEQYF
TRBV7-9,TRBJ2-5,12,CASSLMGETQYF